The T cell receptor (beta chain) under discussion was sequenced for a study of cytomegalovirus exposure and HLA in healthy donors. Study-wide results and limits: The study flagged around 150 TCR beta chains as cytomegalovirus-associated. Most sequenced TCRs were rare (though some public TCRs occurred in many donors). Reportedly, diagnosis of cytomegalovirus status by the classifier showed high specificity and sensitivity.

The V and J ends lost 3 bases and 7 bases respectively, with 4 bases between them. Germline CDR1 and CDR2: SGHAT and FQNNGV. The CDR3 totals 11 residues. Turning to this clone: The antigen is not known.

Sequencing was performed with immunoSEQ multiplex PCR; in TCRdb, only in-frame clones are kept and a portion is missing. The sample yields about 130,000 clones, 85% to 90% seen once. This receptor was identified in a woman aged 18-35 years in good health and CMV-seronegative. Sequencing was done on a sample of PBMCs. J is TRBJ2-1 and V is TRBV11-2; no definite D call. CDR3 DNA sequence: TGTGCCAGCAGCTTCCATAATGAGCAGTTCTTC. Translating gives CASSFHNEQFF.